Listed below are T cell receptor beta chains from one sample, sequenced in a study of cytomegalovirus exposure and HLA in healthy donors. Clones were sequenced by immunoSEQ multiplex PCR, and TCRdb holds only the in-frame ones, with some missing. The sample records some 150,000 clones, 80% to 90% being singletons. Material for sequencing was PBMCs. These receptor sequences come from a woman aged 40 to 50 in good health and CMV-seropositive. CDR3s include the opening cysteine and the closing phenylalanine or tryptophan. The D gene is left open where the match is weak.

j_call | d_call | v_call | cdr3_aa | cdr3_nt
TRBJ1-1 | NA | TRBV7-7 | CASSSDRNTEAFF | TGTGCTAGCAGTTCGGACAGGAACACTGAAGCTTTCTTT
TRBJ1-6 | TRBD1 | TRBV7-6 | CASSRDRGSSPLHF | TGTGCCAGCAGCCGAGACAGGGGAAGTTCACCCCTCCACTTT
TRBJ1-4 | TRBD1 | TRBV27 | CASSPLPVGTVNEKLFF | TGTGCCAGCAGTCCACTCCCTGTGGGGACAGTTAATGAAAAACTGTTTTTT
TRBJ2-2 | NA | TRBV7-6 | CASSLGQGTNTGELFF | TGTGCCAGCAGCTTAGGCCAGGGAACTAACACCGGGGAGCTGTTTTTT
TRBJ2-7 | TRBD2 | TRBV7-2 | CASTPGGGVGEQYF | TGTGCCAGCACCCCCGGGGGGGGCGTCGGGGAGCAGTACTTC
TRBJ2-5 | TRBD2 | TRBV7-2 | CASRRLAGGMSGETQYF | TGTGCCAGCAGAAGACTAGCGGGGGGGATGTCGGGAGAGACCCAGTACTTC
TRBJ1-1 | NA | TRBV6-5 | CASSYSMGGGEAFF | TGTGCCAGCAGTTACTCGATGGGGGGTGGTGAAGCTTTCTTT
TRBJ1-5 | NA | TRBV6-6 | CASTLPSLSAQHF | TGTGCCAGCACCCTGCCCTCGTTGTCGGCCCAGCATTTT
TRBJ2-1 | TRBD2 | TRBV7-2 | CASSSFAGGSYNEQFF | TGTGCCAGCAGCTCCTTTGCGGGGGGCTCCTACAATGAGCAGTTCTTC
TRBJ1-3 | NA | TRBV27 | CASSPLSGNTIYF | TGTGCCAGCAGTCCCCTCTCTGGAAACACCATATATTTT
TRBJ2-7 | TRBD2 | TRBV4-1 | CASSANRLAGGSYEQYF | TGCGCCAGCAGCGCTAATCGACTAGCGGGAGGCAGCTACGAGCAGTACTTC